This TCR beta chain was found in a study of blood T cell repertoires in COVID-19. Study details: Researchers got acute and convalescent COVID-19 samples from the United States, Italy and Spain.

This clone has only a few counts. The CDR3 runs 13 residues. Germline CDR1 and CDR2: MNHEY and SMNVEV (reference sequence). V was trimmed by 5 bases and J by 3 bases, leaving 11 bases between them. In the authors' methods: By means of reference gene primer amplification, nucleated cell counts were estimated. TCRdb's table, derived via immunoSEQ multiplex PCR, lists solely in-frame clones and lacks some. D and trimming come from the DNA, and the V and J calls and clone size come from that table. The sample carries over 120,000 clones, about 79% recorded once. The clonotype was recovered from a woman aged 80 or older with active or convalescent COVID-19. This sequence joins TRBV27 and TRBJ2-7, with D maybe TRBD1 (5 bases). Input material: peripheral blood. CDR3 loop: CASSTMGLYEQYF. The CDR3 region has the DNA TGTGCCAGCAGTACCATGGGGCTCTACGAGCAGTACTTC.